This TCR beta chain was observed in a study of immune heterogeneity within non-small cell lung tumors. A note on this clonotype: What it binds is unknown. The CDR3 does not end in the conserved phenylalanine or tryptophan, so this is likely a read error. No DNA is shown, since the ends of the CDR3 on it are uncertain; the CDR3 is the one TCRdb lists.

Study-wide results and caveats: While identical dominant CDR3 beta clonotypes recurred across tumor sites within a patient, high-frequency clones unique to individual sites also appeared. Across individual patients, the high-frequency T-cell receptor beta clonotypes were largely distinct.

As template, the study used bulk tumor genomic DNA at 600 to 700 ng per sample. Doctors removed several biopsies from each primary tumor during surgery, keeping them far apart. Their non-small cell lung cancer was newly diagnosed and untreated, and the patients underwent curative surgery. Having surgery with curative intent, the donors were patients newly diagnosed with non-small cell lung cancer. Using 32 V and 13 J primers, multiplex PCR amplified TCR beta CDR3. In TCRdb, the multiplex PCR reads were re-called with MiXCR into one record per CDR3 protein. Here the sample spans 8,000 to 11,000 distinct CDR3 sequences, 15% to 20% being singletons. The CDR3 length is 17 residues, termini included. CDR1 MDHEN and CDR2 SYDVKM come from the germline V gene.

The material sequenced was lung tumor tissue. The V call is TRBV28, the J call TRBJ2-3; the DNA was not used to check the table's D call, TRBD2. The receptor comes from a man aged 35 to 55 with non-small cell lung cancer. The CDR3 region is CASSPLSGGANEQYFGP.